These T cell receptor beta chains were read from a single sample in a study of cytotoxic CD8 clonotypes in ibrutinib-treated CLL. Produced via immunoSEQ multiplex PCR; TCRdb's table is partial and in-frame only. The sample contains tens of thousands of clones, under 75% of which appear only once. This specimen consisted of PBMCs, obtained after 12 months of ibrutinib treatment. The receptors stem from a human donor with chronic lymphocytic leukemia. The CDR3 runs from the conserved cysteine through the conserved F or W. A D gene is named only where the DNA matches it firmly. Part of the rows lack a size; the others show once, few, many or a class for expanded clones.

clone size	D gene	J gene	V gene	CDR3 DNA	CDR3 protein
NA	NA	TRBJ2-1	TRBV27	TGTGCCAGCAGTCCGGGACGGTTCAATGAGCAGTTCTTC	CASSPGRFNEQFF
NA	NA	TRBJ1-2	TRBV25-1	TGTGCCAGCTTTCGGGACATCGGTGGCTACACCTTC	CASFRDIGGYTF
NA	NA	TRBJ1-6	TRBV5-5	TGTGCCAGCAGCTTGGAGGATCGGGGCCAGGCCCTCCACTTT	CASSLEDRGQALHF
NA	NA	TRBJ1-3	TRBV2	TGTGCCAGCACCTCCGCGGGGCTTGGAAACACCATATATTTT	CASTSAGLGNTIYF
NA	TRBD1	TRBJ1-5	TRBV28	TGTGCCAGCAGTCCTCAGGGGGCGCAGGTTACCCCCCAGCATTTT	CASSPQGAQVTPQHF
NA	NA	TRBJ2-7	TRBV19	TGTGCCAGTAGTATTCGGTCTTGGGCGGAGACCTACGAGCAGTACTTC	CASSIRSWAETYEQYF
NA	NA	TRBJ1-2	TRBV27	TGTGCCAGCAGTTTATTGGGCCCCGACGTCTACTATGGCTACACCTTC	CASSLLGPDVYYGYTF
NA	TRBD1	TRBJ1-1	TRBV7-3	TGTGCCAGCAAGCAACAGGGGACCAACACTGAAGCTTTCTTT	CASKQQGTNTEAFF
NA	NA	TRBJ1-5	TRBV29-1	TGCAGCGTCCATGGGGACCGTTGGTTCAACAATCAGCCCCAGCATTTT	CSVHGDRWFNNQPQHF
few	NA	TRBJ1-1	TRBV10-3	TGTGCCATCAGTGCCCGAAACACTGAAGCTTTCTTT	CAISARNTEAFF
NA	NA	TRBJ1-5	TRBV21-1	TGTGCCAGCAGCCCCCCTGAGAAGGACAGGGAGAATAGCAATCAGCCCCAGCATTTT	CASSPPEKDRENSNQPQHF
NA	NA	TRBJ2-1	TRBV6-5	TGTGCCAGCAGTTACGGAGGGAATGAGCAGTTCTTC	CASSYGGNEQFF
NA	NA	TRBJ2-1	TRBV28	TGTGCCAGCAGTTTTTCCCAAACTGAGCAGTTCTTC	CASSFSQTEQFF
NA	TRBD1	TRBJ1-3	TRBV6-5	TGTGCCAGCAGTTACTCTGGGGGCAGGGGGAGAAACACCATATATTTT	CASSYSGGRGRNTIYF
NA	TRBD1	TRBJ2-5	TRBV19	TGTGCCAGTAGGGCCCGGGACAGGGCGCAAGAGACCCAGTACTTC	CASRARDRAQETQYF
NA	NA	TRBJ1-6	TRBV21-1	TGTGCCAGCAGCAGGGGGGTTTCAAGCTCCTATAATTCACCCCTCCACTTT	CASSRGVSSSYNSPLHF
NA	TRBD1	TRBJ1-2	TRBV4-1	TGCGCCAGCAGCCCTGGGACAGGGGTTAACTATGGCTACACCTTC	CASSPGTGVNYGYTF
NA	NA	TRBJ1-5	TRBV4-1	TGCGCCAGCAGCCAATCCCCGCTCGTTTTGAGCAATCAGCCCCAGCATTTT	CASSQSPLVLSNQPQHF
NA	NA	TRBJ2-7	TRBV5-6	TGTGCCAGCAGCTTAACAGGTTACGAGCAGTACTTC	CASSLTGYEQYF
few	NA	TRBJ1-3	TRBV5-1	TGCGCCAGCAACCCTGGAGACACCACTGGAAACACCATATATTTT	CASNPGDTTGNTIYF
NA	NA	TRBJ1-2	TRBV29-1	TGCAGCGCAGTCACAGGGTTGGATGGCTACACCTTC	CSAVTGLDGYTF
NA	NA	TRBJ1-1	TRBV6-1	TGTGCCAGCAGTGAAGCGTGGCAGGGAGGTACTGAAGCTTTCTTT	CASSEAWQGGTEAFF
NA	TRBD1	TRBJ1-4	TRBV6-1	TGTGCCAGCAGTATTCGGACAGGCATCGAAAAACTGTTTTTT	CASSIRTGIEKLFF
NA	NA	TRBJ1-5	TRBV6-6	TGTGCCAGCAGTTCCCAGCGGTTAGGCAATCAGCCCCAGCATTTT	CASSSQRLGNQPQHF
few	TRBD1	TRBJ2-5	TRBV4-1	TGCGCCAGCAGCCTCCAGGGGGCCGCGGAGACCCAGTACTTC	CASSLQGAAETQYF